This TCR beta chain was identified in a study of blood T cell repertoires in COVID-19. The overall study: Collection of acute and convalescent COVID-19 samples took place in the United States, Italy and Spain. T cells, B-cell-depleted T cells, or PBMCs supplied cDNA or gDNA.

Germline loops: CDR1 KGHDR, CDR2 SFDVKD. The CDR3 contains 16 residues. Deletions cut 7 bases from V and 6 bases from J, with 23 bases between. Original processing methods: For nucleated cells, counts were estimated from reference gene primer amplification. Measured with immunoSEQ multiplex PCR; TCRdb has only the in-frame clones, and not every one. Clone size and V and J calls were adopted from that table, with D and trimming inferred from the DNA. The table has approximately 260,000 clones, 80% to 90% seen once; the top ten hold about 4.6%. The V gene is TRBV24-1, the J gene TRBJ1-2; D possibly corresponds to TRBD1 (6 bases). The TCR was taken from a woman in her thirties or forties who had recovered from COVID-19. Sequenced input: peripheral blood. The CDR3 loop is CATSKSEAGGANGYTF. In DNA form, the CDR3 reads TGTGCCACCAGCAAATCGGAGGCGGGGGGCGCGAATGGCTACACCTTC.